The next 8 T cell receptor beta chains were all read from a single sample in a study of T cells in Graves' hyperthyroidism and ophthalmopathy. Using RNA transcripts as the source, TCR beta CDR3 regions were amplified. HTBI primers drove first-round RT-PCR of the TCR CDR3. One entry per CDR3 protein, called by TCRdb with MiXCR from the multiplex PCR reads. The data show around 300,000 distinct CDR3 sequences, roughly 19% seen once. Sequencing input: blood. The receptors derive from a middle-aged man with Graves' ophthalmopathy.

There are a few counts of this clonotype. This rearrangement joins TRBV7-8 to TRBJ2-3; 7 bases map to TRBD2. The junction had 2 bases not matched to a gene; V was cut back by 6 bases and J by 5 bases. This CDR3 spans 12 amino acids. The V gene's germline CDR1 is SGHVS and CDR2 FQNEAQ. CDR3 DNA sequence: TGTGCCAGCAGGGGAGGGATAGATACGCAGTATTTT. Translation: CASRGGIDTQYF.

Only a few counts were recorded for this clonotype. J is TRBJ2-7 and V is TRBV7-8; D is possibly TRBD2 (7 bases). Germline-derived CDR1 and CDR2 are SGHVS and FQNEAQ. The CDR3 has 19 residues. Trimming removed 6 bases from V and 2 bases from J, with 29 bases in between. The CDR3 DNA reads TGTGCCAGCAGTTTCCCGACGGGGGGCTATGAAAGCGCCGCCTACGAGCAGTACTTC. This encodes CASSFPTGGYESAAYEQYF. The variable domain in full, with the rest retrieved from reference TRBV7-8 and TRBJ2-7, is GAGVSQSPRYKVAKRGQDVALRCDPISGHVSLFWYQQALGQGPEFLTYFQNEAQLDKSGLPSDRFFAERPEGSVSTLKIQRTQQEDSAVYLCASSFPTGGYESAAYEQYFGPGTRLTVT.

The sample holds many counts of this clonotype. The CDR3: CSARGSNQPQHF. In DNA form, the CDR3 reads TGCAGTGCTAGGGGTAGCAATCAGCCCCAGCATTTT. This rearrangement joins TRBV20-1 to TRBJ1-5; D not certain. In germline, CDR1 is DFQATT, CDR2 SNEGSKA (reference sequence). V was trimmed by 3 bases and J by 0 bases, leaving 3 bases between them. This CDR3 has 12 amino acids.

There are a few counts of this clonotype. This chain connects TRBV10-3 to TRBJ1-1; 8 bases are shared with TRBD1. Germline V CDR1 and CDR2: ENHRY, SYGVKD. CDR3 length: 14 residues. With 6 bases clipped from V and 5 bases from J, the junction kept 8 bases outside the gene matches. The CDR3 reads CAISETGVGTEAFF. In DNA form, the CDR3 reads TGTGCCATCAGCGAGACAGGGGTGGGAACTGAAGCTTTCTTT.

Comment on this clonotype: A junction end diverges from the germline sequence, so it may reflect a read error. V and J are TRBV13 and TRBJ2-7; no reliable D call. This CDR3 contains 12 residues. Germline CDR1 is PRHDT and CDR2 is FYEKMQ (reference sequence). The CDR3 nucleotides are TGTGCCGGCAGCTTAGCCTCCTACGAGCAGTACTTC. Its protein is CAGSLASYEQYF.

This clonotype was counted at least ten times. This sequence joins TRBV20-1 and TRBJ2-2, with TRBD2 matching over 9 bases. Trimming cost V 3 bases and J 3 bases; bases outside gene matches: 5. The CDR3 runs 15 residues. Per germline, CDR1 DFQATT and CDR2 SNEGSKA (reference sequence). The CDR3 DNA reads TGCAGTGCTAGGCTAGCGGGAAGGGACACCGGGGAGCTGTTTTTT. Its translation is CSARLAGRDTGELFF.

This chain links TRBV25-1 with TRBJ1-2; D is undetermined. Trimming removed 0 bases at V and 1 base at J, with 6 bases between. The CDR3 length is 14 residues. The V gene's germline CDR1 is MGHDK and CDR2 SYGVNS. CDR3 amino acids: CASSEYGVNYGYTF. The CDR3 DNA reads TGTGCCAGCAGTGAATATGGAGTTAACTATGGCTACACCTTC.

This chain connects TRBV27 to TRBJ1-3; possible D gene TRBD1, 5 bases. Germline CDR1 reads MNHEY; CDR2 reads SMNVEV (reference sequence). Trimming shortened V by 7 bases and J by 0 bases, and 13 bases separated the two germline ends. The CDR3 is 15 residues long. The CDR3 DNA sequence: TGTGCCAGCAAACGGGGACCCGGCTCTGGAAACACCATATATTTT. Translated, it gives CASKRGPGSGNTIYF.